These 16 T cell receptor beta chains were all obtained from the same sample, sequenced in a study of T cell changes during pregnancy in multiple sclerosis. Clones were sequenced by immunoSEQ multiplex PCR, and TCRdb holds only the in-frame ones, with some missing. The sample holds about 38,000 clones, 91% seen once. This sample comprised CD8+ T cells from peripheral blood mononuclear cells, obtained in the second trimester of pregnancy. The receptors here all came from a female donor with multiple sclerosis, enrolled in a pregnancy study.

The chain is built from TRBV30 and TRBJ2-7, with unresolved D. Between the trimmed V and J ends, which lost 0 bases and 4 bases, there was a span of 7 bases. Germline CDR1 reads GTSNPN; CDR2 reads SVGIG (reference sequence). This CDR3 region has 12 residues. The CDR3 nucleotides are TGTGCCTGGAGTGTTTTGACTTACGAGCAGTACTTC. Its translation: CAWSVLTYEQYF. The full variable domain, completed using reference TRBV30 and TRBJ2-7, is SQTIHQWPATLVQPVGSPLSLECTVEGTSNPNLYWYRQAAGRGLQLLFYSVGIGQISSEVPQNLSASRPQDRQFILSSKKLLLSDSGFYLCAWSVLTYEQYFGPGTRLTVT.

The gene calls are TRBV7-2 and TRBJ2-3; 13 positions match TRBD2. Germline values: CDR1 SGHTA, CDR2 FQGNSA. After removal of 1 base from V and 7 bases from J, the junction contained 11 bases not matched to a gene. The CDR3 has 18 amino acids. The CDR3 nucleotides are TGTGCCAGCAGCTTAGACGGGACTAGCGGGATGGATCGCTATACGCAGTATTTT. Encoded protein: CASSLDGTSGMDRYTQYF.

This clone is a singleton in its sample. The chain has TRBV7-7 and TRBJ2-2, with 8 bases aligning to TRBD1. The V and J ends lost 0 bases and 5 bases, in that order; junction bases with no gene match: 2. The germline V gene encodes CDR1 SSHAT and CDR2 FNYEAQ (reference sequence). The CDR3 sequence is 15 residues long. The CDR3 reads CASSLATGVTGELFF. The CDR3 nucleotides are TGTGCCAGCAGCTTAGCGACAGGGGTAACCGGGGAGCTGTTTTTT.

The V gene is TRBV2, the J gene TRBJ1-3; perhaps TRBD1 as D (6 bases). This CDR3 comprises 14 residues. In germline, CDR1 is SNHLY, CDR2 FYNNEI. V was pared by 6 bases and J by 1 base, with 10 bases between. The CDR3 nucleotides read TGTGCCAGCAGGAAACAGGGATCTGGAAACACCATATATTTT. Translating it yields CASRKQGSGNTIYF.

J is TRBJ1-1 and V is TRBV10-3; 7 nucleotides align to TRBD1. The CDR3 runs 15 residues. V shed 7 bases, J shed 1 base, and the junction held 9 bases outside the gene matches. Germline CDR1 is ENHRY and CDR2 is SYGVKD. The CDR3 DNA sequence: TGTGCCATCACCGACCGGACAGGTTCGAACACTGAAGCTTTCTTT. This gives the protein CAITDRTGSNTEAFF.

The CDR3 DNA sequence: TGTGCCAGCAGTACGATCTCTTGGGCTAGCGGGGACTACAATGAGCAGTTCTTC. This gives the protein CASSTISWASGDYNEQFF. The chain carries TRBV27 and TRBJ2-1; 9 positions agree with TRBD2. The V segment lost 5 bases and the J segment 3 bases; nucleotides outside the gene matches: 14. The length of the CDR3 is 18 residues. CDR1 is MNHEY, CDR2 SMNVEV, per germline (reference sequence).

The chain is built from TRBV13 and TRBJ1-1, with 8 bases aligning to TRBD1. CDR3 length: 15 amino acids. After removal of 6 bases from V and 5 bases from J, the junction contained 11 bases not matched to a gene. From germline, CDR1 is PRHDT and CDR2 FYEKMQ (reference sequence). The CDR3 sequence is CASSLSQTGVTEAFF. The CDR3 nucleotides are TGTGCCAGCAGTCTAAGCCAGACAGGGGTAACTGAAGCTTTCTTT. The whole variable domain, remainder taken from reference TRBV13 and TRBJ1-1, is AAGVIQSPRHLIKEKRETATLKCYPIPRHDTVYWYQQGPGQDPQFLISFYEKMQSDKGSIPDRFSAQQFSDYHSELNMSSLELGDSALYFCASSLSQTGVTEAFFGQGTRLTVV.

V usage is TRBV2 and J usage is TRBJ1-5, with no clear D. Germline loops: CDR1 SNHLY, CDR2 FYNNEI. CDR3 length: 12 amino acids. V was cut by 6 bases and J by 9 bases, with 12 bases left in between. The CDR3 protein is CASRDYTRPQHF. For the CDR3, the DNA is TGTGCCAGCAGAGATTACACCCGGCCCCAGCATTTT.

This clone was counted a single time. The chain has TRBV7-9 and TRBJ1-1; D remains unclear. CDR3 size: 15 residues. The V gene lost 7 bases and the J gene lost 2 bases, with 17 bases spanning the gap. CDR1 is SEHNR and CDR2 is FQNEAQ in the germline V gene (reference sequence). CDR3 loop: CASTGFSGRNTEAFF. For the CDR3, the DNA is TGTGCCAGCACGGGATTTTCGGGGAGAAACACTGAAGCTTTCTTT.

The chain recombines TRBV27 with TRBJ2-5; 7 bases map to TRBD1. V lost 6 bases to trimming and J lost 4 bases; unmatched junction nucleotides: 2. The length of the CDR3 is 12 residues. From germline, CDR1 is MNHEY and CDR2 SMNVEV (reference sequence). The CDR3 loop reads CASRTGVETQYF. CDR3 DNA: TGTGCCAGCAGAACAGGGGTAGAGACCCAGTACTTC.

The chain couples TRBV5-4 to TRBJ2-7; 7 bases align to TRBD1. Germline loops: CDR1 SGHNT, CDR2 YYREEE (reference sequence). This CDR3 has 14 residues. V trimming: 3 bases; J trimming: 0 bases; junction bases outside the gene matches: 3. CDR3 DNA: TGTGCCAGCAGCTCAGGGGGTAGCTCCTACGAGCAGTACTTC. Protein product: CASSSGGSSYEQYF.

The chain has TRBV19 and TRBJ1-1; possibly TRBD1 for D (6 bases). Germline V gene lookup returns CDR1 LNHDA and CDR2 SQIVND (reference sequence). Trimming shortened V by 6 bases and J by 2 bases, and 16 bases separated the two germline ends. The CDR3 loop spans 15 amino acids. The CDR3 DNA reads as TGTGCCAGTAGGTACGGACCACAGGGTAACACTGAAGCTTTCTTT. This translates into CASRYGPQGNTEAFF.

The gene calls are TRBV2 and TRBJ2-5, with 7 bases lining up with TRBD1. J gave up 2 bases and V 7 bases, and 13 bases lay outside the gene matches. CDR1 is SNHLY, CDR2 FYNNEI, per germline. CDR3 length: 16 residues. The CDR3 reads CASMDPEQGFQETQYF. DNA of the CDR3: TGTGCCAGCATGGACCCAGAACAGGGGTTTCAAGAGACCCAGTACTTC.

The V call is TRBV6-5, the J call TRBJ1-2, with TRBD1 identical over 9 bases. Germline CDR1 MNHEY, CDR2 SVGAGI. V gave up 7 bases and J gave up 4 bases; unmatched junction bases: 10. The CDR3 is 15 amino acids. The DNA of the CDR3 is TGTGCCAGCATTTCCGACAGGGGGTTGGGCTATGGCTACACCTTC. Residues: CASISDRGLGYGYTF.

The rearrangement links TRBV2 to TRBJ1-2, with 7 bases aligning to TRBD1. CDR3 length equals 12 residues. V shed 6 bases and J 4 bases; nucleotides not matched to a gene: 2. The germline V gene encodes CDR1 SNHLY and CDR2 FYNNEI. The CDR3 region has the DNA TGTGCCAGCAGGACAGGGCTCTATGGCTACACCTTC. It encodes CASRTGLYGYTF.

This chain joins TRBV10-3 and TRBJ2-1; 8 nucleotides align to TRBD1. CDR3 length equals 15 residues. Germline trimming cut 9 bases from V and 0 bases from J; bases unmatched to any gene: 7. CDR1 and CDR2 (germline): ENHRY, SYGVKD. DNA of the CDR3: TGTGCCATATCAGGGGACAGGTCCTCCTACAATGAGCAGTTCTTC. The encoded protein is CAISGDRSSYNEQFF.